One and the same sample provided the 5 T cell receptor beta chains below, sequenced in a study of cytomegalovirus exposure and HLA in healthy donors. The study ran its PCR with 60 Vbeta and 13 Jbeta primers. The protocol was immunoSEQ multiplex PCR, while the TCRdb copy is restricted to in-frame clones and leaves out a portion. The table shows some 130,000 clones, with roughly 60% occurring only once. Sequencing input: PBMCs. Every receptor here comes from a man aged 40-49 years in good health and CMV-seropositive.

The J gene is TRBJ1-1, the V gene TRBV11-2; D unclear. CDR1 and CDR2 (germline): SGHAT, FQNNGV. The ends were cut back, 1 base at V and 1 base at J, with 4 bases in the middle. This CDR3 has 13 amino acids. CDR3 sequence (DNA): TGTGCCAGCAGCTTAGGGCAGAACACTGAAGCTTTCTTT. This gives the protein CASSLGQNTEAFF.

This clone has just one count. This chain uses TRBV7-9 with TRBJ2-2; TRBD2 agrees at 8 bases. CDR1 and CDR2 from the germline V gene are SEHNR and FQNEAQ (reference sequence). The CDR3 runs to 15 residues. V lost 7 bases to trimming and J lost 7 bases; unmatched junction nucleotides: 11. CDR3 in DNA: TGTGCCAGCAAGGACCAGCGGGAGAGCAGCGGGGAGCTGTTTTTT. It codes for CASKDQRESSGELFF.

The genes are TRBV7-9 and TRBJ2-1; 7 nucleotides agree with TRBD2. Germline V CDR1 and CDR2: SEHNR, FQNEAQ (reference sequence). The trim removed 1 base at V and 2 bases at J, leaving 2 bases unmatched. There are 15 residues in the CDR3. In DNA form, the CDR3 reads TGTGCCAGCAGCTTAGGGCTAGCGGCCTACAATGAGCAGTTCTTC. It specifies CASSLGLAAYNEQFF. Drawing the rest from reference TRBV7-9 and TRBJ2-1, the complete variable domain is DTGVSQNPRHKITKRGQNVTFRCDPISEHNRLYWYRQTLGQGPEFLTYFQNEAQLEKSRLLSDRFSAERPKGSFSTLEIQRTEQGDSAMYLCASSLGLAAYNEQFFGPGTRLTVL.

CDR3 nucleotide sequence: TGTGCCAGCAGCGTAGAAGGACAGGTCGACTACAATGAGCAGTTCTTC. Amino acid sequence: CASSVEGQVDYNEQFF. This chain connects TRBV9 to TRBJ2-1; 7 bases are shared with TRBD1. There are 16 residues in the CDR3. CDR1 SGDLS and CDR2 YYNGEE come from the germline V gene. J gave up 3 bases and V 0 bases, and 6 bases lay outside the gene matches.

V usage is TRBV5-1 and J usage is TRBJ1-2, with 7 bases identical to TRBD1. The V and J ends lost 7 bases and 2 bases, in that order; junction bases with no gene match: 8. Germline V gene data show CDR1 as SGHRS and CDR2 as YFSETQ. The CDR3 covers 14 residues. The CDR3 loop is CASGSGQPNYGYTF. DNA of the CDR3: TGCGCCAGCGGTTCGGGACAGCCCAACTATGGCTACACCTTC.